Below are 24 T cell receptor beta chains sequenced from a single sample in a study of human thymus T cells. The source of the thymus tissue was resections taken during corrective heart surgery. Data came from immunoSEQ multiplex PCR; TCRdb stores just in-frame clones and leaves some out. Among some 80,000 clones listed, roughly 96% were seen once. Sequencing used thymus tissue. Source of these receptors: a boy in the first two years of life with a congenital heart defect but otherwise immunologically healthy.

CDR3 bases: TGTGCCAGCAGTCCCCCCCGGGACAGTCAAGGAGATACGCAGTATTTT. It is translated as CASSPPRDSQGDTQYF. The rearrangement joins TRBV28 to TRBJ2-3; TRBD1 agrees at 7 bases. CDR1 is MDHEN, CDR2 SYDVKM, per germline. This CDR3 contains 16 residues. J was trimmed by 5 bases and V by 5 bases; bases with no gene match: 13.

The CDR3 loop reads CASSQGADSFATNEKLFF. The CDR3 nucleotides read TGTGCCAGCAGCCAGGGGGCAGATTCCTTTGCAACTAATGAAAAACTGTTTTTT. V gene TRBV7-9 combines with J gene TRBJ1-4; the match to TRBD1 covers 8 bases. CDR1 and CDR2 (germline): SEHNR, FQNEAQ (reference sequence). There are 18 residues in the CDR3. J lost 0 bases, V lost 5 bases, and 11 bases had no gene match.

The chain recombines TRBV4-1 with TRBJ2-3; a weak D match, TRBD1 (5 bases). This CDR3 is 15 amino acids long. Trimming removed 1 base at V and 1 base at J, with 9 bases between. Germline V CDR1 and CDR2: MGHRA, YSYEKL. The CDR3 nucleotides are TGCGCCAGCAGCCAAGGCCAGGGCTGCACAGATACGCAGTATTTT. It codes for CASSQGQGCTDTQYF.

J is TRBJ1-1 and V is TRBV12-5; TRBD1 might be the D (5 bases). Germline values: CDR1 LGHNT, CDR2 FRNRAP. The CDR3 covers 15 residues. V was clipped by 3 bases and J by 1 base, with 12 bases between them. In nucleotides, the CDR3 is TGTGCTAGTGGTTTTTTGGGGCAAACGAACACTGAAGCTTTCTTT. As protein: CASGFLGQTNTEAFF.

This chain uses TRBV5-5 with TRBJ1-5, with D perhaps matching TRBD1 (5 bases). The CDR3 runs to 14 residues. Germline V gives CDR1 SGHKS, CDR2 YYEKEE (reference sequence). V was trimmed by 5 bases and J by 3 bases, leaving 12 bases between them. CDR3 in DNA: TGTGCCAGCAGTACTCAGGGTCTCAATCAGCCCCAGCATTTT. It codes for CASSTQGLNQPQHF.

This clone showed up just once. V and J are TRBV11-3 and TRBJ2-1, with 7 bases that match TRBD2. Germline assignment: CDR1 SGHNT and CDR2 YENEEA. CDR3 length equals 16 residues. Trimming took 1 base from V and 8 from J; bases not matched to a gene: 11. The chain's CDR3 is CASSLVPASGPHEQFF. The CDR3 DNA follows: TGTGCCAGCAGCTTAGTGCCGGCTAGCGGCCCTCATGAGCAGTTCTTC.

This chain uses TRBV11-3 with TRBJ2-1; TRBD1 matches at 11 bases. CDR1 and CDR2 from the germline V gene are SGHNT and YENEEA. The CDR3 totals 17 residues. V dropped 0 bases and J dropped 7; count of bases not matched to a gene: 8. CDR3 in amino acids: CASSLDRGDRGKNEQFF. The CDR3 DNA sequence: TGTGCCAGCAGCTTAGACCGCGGGGACAGGGGGAAAAATGAGCAGTTCTTC.

This sequence joins TRBV5-4 and TRBJ2-7; D remains unclear. The CDR3 covers 16 residues. V lost 0 bases to trimming and J lost 1 base, with 14 bases between them. Germline V gene lookup returns CDR1 SGHNT and CDR2 YYREEE (reference sequence). CDR3 sequence: CASSLDGSLYSYEQYF. The CDR3 DNA reads TGTGCCAGCAGCTTGGATGGTAGCCTATATTCCTACGAGCAGTACTTC.

This clone was detected once. The J gene is TRBJ1-1, the V gene TRBV29-1; D might be TRBD1 (5 bases). V lost 6 bases and J 3 bases, leaving 11 bases between the germline ends. The CDR3 extends over 12 amino acids. Looked up from germline, CDR1 is SQVTM and CDR2 is ANQGSEA. The CDR3 nucleotides are TGCAGCGTCGGACAACGGGACACTGAAGCTTTCTTT. Translation: CSVGQRDTEAFF.

This clone was detected only once. The chain combines TRBV5-4 with TRBJ2-1; TRBD1 is a possible D gene (5 bases). The CDR3 covers 17 residues. CDR1 is SGHNT and CDR2 is YYREEE in the germline V gene (reference sequence). Trimming cost V 2 bases and J 5 bases, with 20 bases left between them. CDR3 sequence: CASSFPRRVTEHNEQFF. In DNA form, the CDR3 reads TGTGCCAGCAGCTTCCCTCGAAGGGTGACAGAACACAATGAGCAGTTCTTC.

The chain carries TRBV1 and TRBJ2-2; no DNA check was done on the table's D call, TRBD2. TRBV1 constitutes a pseudogene. There are 12 residues in the CDR3. The CDR3 loop is CTSKYEGGELFF. CDR3 bases: TGCACCAGCAAATATGAGGGCGGGGAGCTGTTTTTT.

The J gene is TRBJ2-5, the V gene TRBV18; D unclear. V was trimmed by 1 base and J by 1 base, leaving 7 bases between them. The CDR3 sequence is 14 residues long. Germline values: CDR1 KGHSH, CDR2 LQKENI. In DNA form, the CDR3 reads TGTGCCAGCTCACCACTCGCCCTCCAAGAGACCCAGTACTTC. Amino acid sequence: CASSPLALQETQYF.

This clone was counted a single time. The chain carries TRBV19 and TRBJ2-1; TRBD2 matches 8 bases. There are 18 residues in the CDR3. With 9 bases clipped from V and 7 bases from J, the junction kept 23 bases outside the gene matches. Germline lookup yields CDR1 LNHDA and CDR2 SQIVND (reference sequence). Written as DNA, the CDR3 is TGTGCCAGCTGTGGGGGGGTATCTAGCGGGCCCTGGGCGAATGAGCAGTTCTTC. It yields the protein CASCGGVSSGPWANEQFF.

The rearrangement joins TRBV11-2 to TRBJ2-5, with 8 bases that match TRBD1. The CDR3 has 17 residues. V lost 4 bases to trimming and J lost 3 bases; unmatched junction nucleotides: 13. The germline gives CDR1 SGHAT, CDR2 FQNNGV. The CDR3 bases are TGTGCCAGCAGCTATTGCTCAGGGGGCCTGAGGGAAGAGACCCAGTACTTC. Residues: CASSYCSGGLREETQYF.

Comments on this clone: This CDR3 is missing its conserved last phenylalanine or tryptophan, likely due to a read error. The DNA is left out, because the CDR3 cannot be placed on it with certainty; the CDR3 is given as TCRdb lists it. The CDR3 spells CASSYTGPKPRD. The rearrangement uses TRBV7-4 and TRBJ2-3; TRBD1, the D gene given by the table, was not confirmed from the DNA. The germline V gene encodes CDR1 SGHVT and CDR2 SQSDAQ. The CDR3 extends over 12 residues, inclusive of both ends.

V and J are TRBV28 and TRBJ2-7; 7 positions agree with TRBD1. Germline values: CDR1 MDHEN, CDR2 SYDVKM. V trimming: 5 bases; J trimming: 4 bases; junction bases outside the gene matches: 8. This CDR3 has 14 amino acids. The CDR3 DNA reads as TGTGCCAGCAGTATGACAGGGCTTGGGTACGAGCAGTACTTC. As protein: CASSMTGLGYEQYF.

The V gene is TRBV28, the J gene TRBJ2-3; 9 bases are a match to TRBD2. The CDR3 consists of 18 residues. CDR1 and CDR2 (germline): MDHEN, SYDVKM. J lost 0 bases, V lost 0 bases, and 7 bases had no gene match. The CDR3 DNA reads TGTGCCAGCAGTTTATGGCTAGCGGGGAGCCTTAGCACAGATACGCAGTATTTT. It codes for CASSLWLAGSLSTDTQYF.

V gene TRBV6-6 combines with J gene TRBJ2-2; D is possibly TRBD1 (7 bases). CDR3 size: 16 residues. Trimming pared 1 base from V and 5 bases from J, leaving 14 bases between. Germline CDR1 MNHNY, CDR2 SVGAGI (reference sequence). The CDR3 DNA sequence: TGTGCCAGCAGTTACTTGACAGGGAGGAAGACCGGGGAGCTGTTTTTT. It yields the protein CASSYLTGRKTGELFF.

In DNA, the CDR3 is TGTGCCAGCAGTGTCCCCAGCGGGAGATACGATGAGCAGTTCTTC. As protein: CASSVPSGRYDEQFF. V usage is TRBV28 and J usage is TRBJ2-1; 8 bases map to TRBD2. Trimming cost V 5 bases and J 8 bases; bases outside gene matches: 11. The CDR3 totals 15 residues. Germline-derived CDR1 and CDR2 are MDHEN and SYDVKM.

The CDR3 DNA sequence: TGTGCCAGCAGTTTCAGGGAAGGGTACGAGCAGTACTTC. It encodes CASSFREGYEQYF. The chain combines TRBV27 with TRBJ2-7, with TRBD1 as a possible D gene (5 bases). The CDR3 contains 13 residues. Trimming took off 3 bases at V and 4 bases at J, with 10 bases between the two ends. Germline V lookup: CDR1 MNHEY, CDR2 SMNVEV (reference sequence).

V usage is TRBV5-1 and J usage is TRBJ2-1; 7 bases are a match to TRBD1. This CDR3 is built from 15 residues. After removal of 4 bases from V and 4 bases from J, the junction contained 8 bases not matched to a gene. Germline CDR1 is SGHRS and CDR2 is YFSETQ. For the CDR3, the DNA is TGCGCCAGCAGCATCACTGGACAGGCTTACAATGAGCAGTTCTTC. This translates into CASSITGQAYNEQFF. The full variable domain, its missing parts supplied by reference TRBV5-1 and TRBJ2-1, is KAGVTQTPRYLIKTRGQQVTLSCSPISGHRSVSWYQQTPGQGLQFLFEYFSETQRNKGNFPGRFSGRQFSNSRSEMNVSTLELGDSALYLCASSITGQAYNEQFFGPGTRLTVL.

The genes are TRBV4-3 and TRBJ2-3; D is unresolved. V was clipped by 4 bases and J by 6 bases, with 17 bases between them. CDR3 length equals 15 residues. CDR1 LGHNA and CDR2 YSLEER come from the germline V gene. DNA for the CDR3: TGCGCCAGCAGCCCGTACGACGGTGAGAAGGATACGCAGTATTTT. This gives the protein CASSPYDGEKDTQYF.

The J gene is TRBJ1-6, the V gene TRBV4-2; D is undetermined. Trimming removed 4 bases from V and 0 bases from J, with 10 bases in between. The germline CDR1 and CDR2 sequences are LGHNA and YNFKEQ. This CDR3 region has 16 residues. CDR3 protein: CASSRALGSYNSPLHF. Written as DNA, the CDR3 is TGTGCCAGCAGCCGCGCGCTGGGCTCCTATAATTCACCCCTCCACTTT.

The chain carries TRBV4-2 and TRBJ2-3; D tentatively fits TRBD1 or TRBD2 (6 bases each). Germline V gene lookup returns CDR1 LGHNA and CDR2 YNFKEQ. The germline V and J ends were trimmed by 3 bases and 2 bases, with 39 bases remaining between them. This CDR3 has 24 residues. CDR3 coding DNA: TGTGCCAGCAGCCAGACGGACTGGGGGGCTACTCCTCTCAGCAGGTTAAGACCCACAGATACGCAGTATTTT. This codes for CASSQTDWGATPLSRLRPTDTQYF.